This section outlines one T cell receptor (beta chain) sequence together with its context. Its target is unknown. J was trimmed by 9 bases and V by 4 bases; bases with no gene match: 21. The CDR3 is 18 amino acids. Germline lookup yields CDR1 SEHNR and CDR2 FQNEAQ (reference sequence). Terminally differentiated effector memory CD45RA+ cells were left out of the naive CD8 fraction, which was CD45RO-negative and positively selected for CCR7. All donors were Caucasian adults living in Nashville, Tennessee. The sample comes from a study of shared clonotypes between healthy human individuals. Background on the study: Aged 18 to 49, the donors were two women and a few men.

Overall study results and limits: Richness estimates generally favored naive over memory subsets.

TCRdb's table, derived via immunoSEQ multiplex PCR, lists solely in-frame clones and lacks some. The table shows millions of clones, with about 92% occurring only once. Sequencing input: naive CD8+ T cells from PBMCs. The receptor's source is a man younger than 30 in good health. Some clones in this sample may be carry-over from other donors' samples. The chain combines TRBV7-9 with TRBJ2-1, with 7 bases lining up with TRBD1. The CDR3 coding sequence is TGTGCCAGCAGCTCCTCCCGCCCCGGGACAGCCTACTCAACTGAGCAGTTCTTC. Amino acid sequence: CASSSSRPGTAYSTEQFF.